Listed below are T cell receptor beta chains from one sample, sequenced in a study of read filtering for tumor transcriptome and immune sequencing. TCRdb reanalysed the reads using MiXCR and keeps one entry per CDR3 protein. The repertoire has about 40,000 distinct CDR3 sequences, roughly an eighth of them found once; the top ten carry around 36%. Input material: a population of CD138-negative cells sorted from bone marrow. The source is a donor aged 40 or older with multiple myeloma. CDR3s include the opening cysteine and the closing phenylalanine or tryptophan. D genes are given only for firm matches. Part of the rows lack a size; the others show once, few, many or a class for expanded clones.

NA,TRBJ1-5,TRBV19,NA,TGTGCCAGTAGTATGGACGGGGGGCTGAATCAGCCCCAGCATTTT,CASSMDGGLNQPQHF
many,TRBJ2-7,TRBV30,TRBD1,TGTGCCTGGAACCACGACAGGGCCTACGAGCAGTACTTC,CAWNHDRAYEQYF
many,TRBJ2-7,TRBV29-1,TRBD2,TGCAGCGTTGACGGGACAGGGCAAGGACTAGCGGGAGGGCTGGCATACGAGCAGTACTTC,CSVDGTGQGLAGGLAYEQYF
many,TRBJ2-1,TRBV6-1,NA,TGTGCCAGCAGTGGAGACACTTACAATGAGCAGTTCTTC,CASSGDTYNEQFF
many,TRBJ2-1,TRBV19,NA,TGTGCCAGTAGTTTTGCCGGGCCCTTCTATGAGCAGTTCTTC,CASSFAGPFYEQFF
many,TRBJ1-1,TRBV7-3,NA,TGTGCCAGCAGCTTCGAGGGCAACACTGAAGCTTTCTTT,CASSFEGNTEAFF
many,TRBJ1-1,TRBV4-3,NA,TGCGCCAGCAGCCAAGATGGGGGGTGGACTGAAGCTTTCTTT,CASSQDGGWTEAFF
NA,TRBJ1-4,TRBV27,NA,TGTGCCAGCAGTGCCCTGCTTCCAACTAATGAAAAACTGTTTTTT,CASSALLPTNEKLFF
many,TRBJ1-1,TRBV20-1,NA,TGCAGTGCTAGCCTTGGTCCGCGGGGCGCTTTCTTT,CSASLGPRGAFF
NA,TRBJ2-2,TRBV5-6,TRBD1,TGTGCCAGCAGCCGGGACAGGGGGCTCACCGGGGAGCTGTTTTTT,CASSRDRGLTGELFF
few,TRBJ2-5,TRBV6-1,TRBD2,TGTGCCAGCACCAAAATAGCGGGGCAAGAGACCCAGTACTTC,CASTKIAGQETQYF
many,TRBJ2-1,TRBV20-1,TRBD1,TGCAGTGCTAGAGATGGCCCAGGGGGCAATTCCTACAATGAGCAGTTCTTC,CSARDGPGGNSYNEQFF
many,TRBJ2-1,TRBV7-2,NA,TGTGCCAGCAGCTTAGATGGGCCCCCCGGCTCCTACAATGAGCAGTTCTTC,CASSLDGPPGSYNEQFF
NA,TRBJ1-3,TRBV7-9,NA,TGTGCCAGCAGCTTAGCAGGGAGCTCTGGAAACACCATATATTTT,CASSLAGSSGNTIYF
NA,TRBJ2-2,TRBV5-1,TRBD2,TGCGCCAGCAGCCCGACTAGCATGAACACCGGGGAGCTGTTTTTT,CASSPTSMNTGELFF
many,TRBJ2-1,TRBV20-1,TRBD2,TGCAGTGCCCGGGTTAAGACAGCGGGAGGACTCTACAATGAGCAGTTCTTC,CSARVKTAGGLYNEQFF
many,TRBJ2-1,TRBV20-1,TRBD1,TGCAGTGCTAGTAATTTAGGACAGGGTGCCTACAATGAGCAGTTCTTC,CSASNLGQGAYNEQFF
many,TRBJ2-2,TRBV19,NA,TGTGCCAGTAGTCTTACGGGCACCGGGGAGCTGTTTTTT,CASSLTGTGELFF
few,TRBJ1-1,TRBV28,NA,TGTGCCAGCAGTTCACGACAGTCACGGGGGACTGAAGCTTTCTTT,CASSSRQSRGTEAFF
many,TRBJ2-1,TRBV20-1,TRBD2,TGCAGTGCACCCATGGGACTAGCGGTGAACAATGAGCAGTTCTTC,CSAPMGLAVNNEQFF
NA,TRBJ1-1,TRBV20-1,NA,TGCAGTGCTAGAGGCCCAGCAGAAGCTTTCTTT,CSARGPAEAFF
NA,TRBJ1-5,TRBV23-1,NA,TGCGCCAGCAGTCAACTAAAGGGTCAGCCCCAGCATTTT,CASSQLKGQPQHF
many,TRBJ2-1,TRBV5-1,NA,TGCGCCAGCAGCAGGGAGAACTCCTACAATGAGCAGTTCTTC,CASSRENSYNEQFF
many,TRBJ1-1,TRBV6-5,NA,TGTGCCAGCAGTTACTCGAAACGCACGGTCAACACTGAAGCTTTCTTT,CASSYSKRTVNTEAFF
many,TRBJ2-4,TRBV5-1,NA,TGCGCCAGCAGCCCATGGGACACCGACAAAAACATTCAGTACTTC,CASSPWDTDKNIQYF
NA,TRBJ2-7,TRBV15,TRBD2,TGTGCCACCAGCAGAGATAGCGGACTAGCGGCTTACGAGCAGTACTTC,CATSRDSGLAAYEQYF
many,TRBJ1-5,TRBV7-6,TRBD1,TGTGCCAGCAGCTTAGGGGCAGGGGGTCCGAATCAGCCCCAGCATTTT,CASSLGAGGPNQPQHF
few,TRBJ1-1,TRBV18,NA,TGTGCCAGCTCACCGGAGGGGCGTGAAGCTTTCTTT,CASSPEGREAFF
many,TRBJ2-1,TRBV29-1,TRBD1,TGCAGCGTCGCGGGACAGGGGGCCAATGAGCAGTTCTTC,CSVAGQGANEQFF
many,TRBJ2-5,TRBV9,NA,TGTGCCAGCAGCGCCAGGGGTGGAGCGCAAGAGACCCAGTACTTC,CASSARGGAQETQYF
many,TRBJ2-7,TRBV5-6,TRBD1,TGTGCCAGCAGCGACGGACAGGGCTACGAGCAGTACTTC,CASSDGQGYEQYF
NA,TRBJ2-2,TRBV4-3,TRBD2,TGCGCCAGCAGCTGGGGACTAGCGGGGAACACCGGGGGGCTGTTTTTT,CASSWGLAGNTGGLFF
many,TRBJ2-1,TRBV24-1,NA,TGTGCCACCAGTGAGTCCGGGGCTAGCTCCTACAATGAGCAGTTCTTC,CATSESGASSYNEQFF
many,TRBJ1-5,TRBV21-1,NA,TGTGCCAGCAGTCCAACGCGGGACTATAGCAATCAGCCCCAGCATTTT,CASSPTRDYSNQPQHF
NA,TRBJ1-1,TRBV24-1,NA,TGTGCCACCAGTGAACCAGGGCAGAATGAAGCTTTCTTT,CATSEPGQNEAFF
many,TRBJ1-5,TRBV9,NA,TGTGCCAGCAGTCTAACTGCTGGGTTCAATCAGCCCCAGCATTTT,CASSLTAGFNQPQHF
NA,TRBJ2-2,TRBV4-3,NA,TGCGCCAGCAGCCAAGATAAGGGAATCGGGGAGCTGTTTTTT,CASSQDKGIGELFF
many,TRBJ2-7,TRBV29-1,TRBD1,TGCAGCGTACACCGGGACAGGGGTTACGAGCAGTACTTC,CSVHRDRGYEQYF
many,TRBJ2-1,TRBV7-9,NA,TGTGCCAGCAGCTTAATGCCCTCCTCAATTTGGGATGAGCAGTTCTTC,CASSLMPSSIWDEQFF